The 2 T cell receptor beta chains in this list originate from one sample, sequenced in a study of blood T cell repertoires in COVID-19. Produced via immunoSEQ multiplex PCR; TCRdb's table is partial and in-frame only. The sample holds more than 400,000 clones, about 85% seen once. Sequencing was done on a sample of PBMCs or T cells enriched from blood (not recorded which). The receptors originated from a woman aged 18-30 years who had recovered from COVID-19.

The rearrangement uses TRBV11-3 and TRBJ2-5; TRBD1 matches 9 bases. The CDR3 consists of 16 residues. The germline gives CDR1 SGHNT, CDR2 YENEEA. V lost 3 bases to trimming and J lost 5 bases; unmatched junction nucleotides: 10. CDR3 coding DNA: TGTGCCAGCAGCTTGGGGACAGGGACCCGGGTCGAGACCCAGTACTTC. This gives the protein CASSLGTGTRVETQYF.

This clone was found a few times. CDR3 region: CASSLVQGGNNEQFF. Here the CDR3 DNA reads TGTGCCAGCAGCTTGGTACAGGGGGGAAACAATGAGCAGTTCTTC. The chain is built from TRBV5-4 and TRBJ2-1, with TRBD1 matching over 8 bases. V shed 0 bases and J 5 bases; nucleotides not matched to a gene: 4. Germline V gene sequence: CDR1 SGHNT, CDR2 YYREEE (reference sequence). The CDR3 is 15 residues long.